This T cell receptor beta chain was identified during a study of tissue T cells after allogeneic stem cell transplantation. In germline, CDR1 is KGHSH, CDR2 LQKENI. V was pared by 5 bases and J by 6 bases, with 5 bases between. The CDR3 is 11 amino acids. CDR3 sequences, V/J genes, frequencies and template counts came from survey-depth TCRbeta sequencing. Sequencing was performed with immunoSEQ multiplex PCR; in TCRdb, only in-frame clones are kept and a portion is missing. Of some 25,000 clones in the sample, around 70% were seen once. This TCR derives from a female donor older than 55 with lung cancer. V usage is TRBV18 and J usage is TRBJ2-1, with unresolved D. Sequencing was performed on tissue from the ileum, taken at autopsy. The DNA for the CDR3 is TGTGCCAGCTCAATAAGCAATGAGCAGTTCTTC. This codes for CASSISNEQFF.